A single count supports the clone carrying this T cell receptor (beta chain). What it binds is not known. The sample originates from a study of read filtering for tumor transcriptome and immune sequencing. About the study: Revised staging placed roughly 8 patients in R-ISS I, about 17 in II, more than five in III. After DNase treatment, RNA was made into whole-transcriptome libraries.

From about 0.4 ug of RNA, a library with molecular barcoded alpha/delta and beta/gamma adaptors was made. TCRdb called the reads again in MiXCR, with one record for every CDR3 protein. The table records 600 or so distinct CDR3 sequences, roughly 85% of them present only once. Points from the study as a whole: Even smaller IR-seq throughput identified most shared clonotypes. Without single-read clonotypes, shared clonotype proportions correlated more between IR-seq and RNA-seq.

Trimming took off 10 bases at V and 5 bases at J, with 15 bases between the two ends. The CDR3 is made up of 13 amino acids. Per germline, CDR1 MNHEY and CDR2 SVGAGI. The receptor's source is a donor at least 40 years old with multiple myeloma. This table probably holds off-target reads from a library built for another chain. The specimen was a population of CD138-negative cells sorted from bone marrow. The genes are TRBV6-5 and TRBJ2-1; D call uncertain. The CDR3 nucleotides are TGTGCCAAAAGCGCCGATCGTGACAATGAGCAGTTCTTC. Its translation is CAKSADRDNEQFF.